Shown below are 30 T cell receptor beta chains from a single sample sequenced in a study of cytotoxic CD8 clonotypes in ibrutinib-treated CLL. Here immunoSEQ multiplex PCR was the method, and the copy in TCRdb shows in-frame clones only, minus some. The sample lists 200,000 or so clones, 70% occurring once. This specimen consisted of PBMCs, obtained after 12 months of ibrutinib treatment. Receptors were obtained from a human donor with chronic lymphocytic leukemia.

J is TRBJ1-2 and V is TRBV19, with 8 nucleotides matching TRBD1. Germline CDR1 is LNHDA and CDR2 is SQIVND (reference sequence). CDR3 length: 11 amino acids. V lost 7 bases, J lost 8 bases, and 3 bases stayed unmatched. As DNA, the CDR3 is TGTGCCAGTAATGCAGGGGGCGGCTACACCTTC. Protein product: CASNAGGGYTF.

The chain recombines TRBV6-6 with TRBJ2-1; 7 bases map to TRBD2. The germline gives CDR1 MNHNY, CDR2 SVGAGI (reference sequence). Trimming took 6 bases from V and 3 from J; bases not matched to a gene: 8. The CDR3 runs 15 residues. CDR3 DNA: TGTGCCAGCAGAGATGGGGGGACTAACTACAATGAGCAGTTCTTC. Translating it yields CASRDGGTNYNEQFF.

CDR3 amino acids: CASSLGGGGVAKNIQYF. CDR3 nucleotide sequence: TGTGCCAGCAGCTTAGGAGGGGGCGGGGTAGCCAAAAACATTCAGTACTTC. The chain links TRBV7-3 to TRBJ2-4; TRBD1 is a possible D gene (7 bases). V was trimmed by 2 bases and J by 0 bases, leaving 14 bases between them. The CDR3 length is 17 residues. CDR1 and CDR2 from the germline V gene are SGHTA and FQGTGA.

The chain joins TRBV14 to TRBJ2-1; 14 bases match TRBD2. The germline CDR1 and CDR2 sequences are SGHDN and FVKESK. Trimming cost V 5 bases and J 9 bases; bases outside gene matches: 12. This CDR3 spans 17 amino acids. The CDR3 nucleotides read TGTGCCAGCAGCGGGAGGGGACTAGCGGGAGCCAGGGTTGAGCAGTTCTTC. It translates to CASSGRGLAGARVEQFF.

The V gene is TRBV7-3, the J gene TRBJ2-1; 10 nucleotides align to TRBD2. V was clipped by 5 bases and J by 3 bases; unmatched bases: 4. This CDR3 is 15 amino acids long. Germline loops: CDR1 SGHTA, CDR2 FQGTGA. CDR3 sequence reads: CASSPGTSVYNEQFF. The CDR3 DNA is TGTGCCAGCAGCCCGGGGACTAGCGTCTACAATGAGCAGTTCTTC.

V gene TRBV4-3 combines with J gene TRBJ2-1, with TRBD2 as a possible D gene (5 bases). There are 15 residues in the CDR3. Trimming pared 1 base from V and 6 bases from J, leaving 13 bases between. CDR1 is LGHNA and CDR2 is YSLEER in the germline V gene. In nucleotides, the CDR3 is TGCGCCAGCAGCCAAGTTTCGGGGTCCCCCAATGAGCAGTTCTTC. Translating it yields CASSQVSGSPNEQFF.

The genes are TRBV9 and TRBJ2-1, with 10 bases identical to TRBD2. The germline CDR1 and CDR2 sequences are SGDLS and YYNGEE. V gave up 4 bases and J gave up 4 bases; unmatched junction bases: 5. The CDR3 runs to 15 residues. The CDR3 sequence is CASSIGLAAYNEQFF. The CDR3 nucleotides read TGTGCCAGCAGCATTGGACTAGCGGCTTACAATGAGCAGTTCTTC.

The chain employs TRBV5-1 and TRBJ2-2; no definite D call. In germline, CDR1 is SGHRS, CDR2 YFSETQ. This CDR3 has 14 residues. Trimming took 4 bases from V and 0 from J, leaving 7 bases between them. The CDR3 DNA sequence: TGCGCCAGCAGCGCTACAGCGAACACCGGGGAGCTGTTTTTT. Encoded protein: CASSATANTGELFF.

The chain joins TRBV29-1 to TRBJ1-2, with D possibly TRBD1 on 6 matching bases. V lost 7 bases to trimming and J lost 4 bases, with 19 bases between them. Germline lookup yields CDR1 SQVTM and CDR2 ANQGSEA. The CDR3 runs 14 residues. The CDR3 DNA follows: TGCAGCGCTGACGGTACAGGGCGGCCCTATGGCTACACCTTC. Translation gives CSADGTGRPYGYTF.

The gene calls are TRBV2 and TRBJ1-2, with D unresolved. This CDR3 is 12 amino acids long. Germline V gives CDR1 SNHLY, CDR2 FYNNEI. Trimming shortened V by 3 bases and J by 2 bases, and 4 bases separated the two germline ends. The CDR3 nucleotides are TGTGCCAGCAGTGAGACAAACTATGGCTACACCTTC. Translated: CASSETNYGYTF.

Here the CDR3 DNA reads TGTGCCAGCATGTCGGGCGGGTACAATGAGCAGTTCTTC. The encoded protein is CASMSGGYNEQFF. The V call is TRBV7-9, the J call TRBJ2-1; TRBD2 might be the D (5 bases). The CDR3 loop spans 13 amino acids. V lost 7 bases to trimming and J lost 4 bases, with 11 bases between them. CDR1 is SEHNR and CDR2 is FQNEAQ in the germline V gene (reference sequence).

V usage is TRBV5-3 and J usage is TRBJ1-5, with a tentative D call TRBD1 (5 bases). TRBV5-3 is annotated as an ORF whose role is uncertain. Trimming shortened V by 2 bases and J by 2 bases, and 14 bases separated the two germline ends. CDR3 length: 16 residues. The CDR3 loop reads CARSFCQGQGNQPQHF. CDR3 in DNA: TGTGCCAGAAGCTTTTGTCAGGGTCAGGGCAATCAGCCCCAGCATTTT.

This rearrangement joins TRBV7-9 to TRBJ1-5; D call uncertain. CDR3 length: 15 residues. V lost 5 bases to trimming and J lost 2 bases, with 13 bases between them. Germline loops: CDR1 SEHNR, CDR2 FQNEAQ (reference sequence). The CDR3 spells CASSPPDTGNQPQHF. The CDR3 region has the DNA TGTGCCAGCAGCCCCCCAGACACAGGCAATCAGCCCCAGCATTTT.

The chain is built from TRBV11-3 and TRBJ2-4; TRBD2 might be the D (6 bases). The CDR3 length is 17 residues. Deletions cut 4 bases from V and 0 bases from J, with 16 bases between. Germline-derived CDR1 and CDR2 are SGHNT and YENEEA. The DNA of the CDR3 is TGTGCCAGCAGCTCCTCGCGGGGCGGGTTAGCCAAAAACATTCAGTACTTC. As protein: CASSSSRGGLAKNIQYF.

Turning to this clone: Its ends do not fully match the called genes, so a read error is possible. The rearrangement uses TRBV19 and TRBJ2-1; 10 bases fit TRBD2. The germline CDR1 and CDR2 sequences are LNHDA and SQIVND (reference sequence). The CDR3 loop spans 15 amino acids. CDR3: CASSIGRSGRAVWVF. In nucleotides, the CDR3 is TGTGCCAGTAGTATTGGGAGGAGCGGGAGGGCCGTTTGGGTCTTC.

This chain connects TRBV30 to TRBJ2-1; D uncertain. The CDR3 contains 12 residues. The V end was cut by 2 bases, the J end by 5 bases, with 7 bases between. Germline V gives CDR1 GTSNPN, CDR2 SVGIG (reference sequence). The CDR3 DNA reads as TGTGCCTGGAGTCCCCGCGACAATGAGCAGTTCTTC. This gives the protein CAWSPRDNEQFF.

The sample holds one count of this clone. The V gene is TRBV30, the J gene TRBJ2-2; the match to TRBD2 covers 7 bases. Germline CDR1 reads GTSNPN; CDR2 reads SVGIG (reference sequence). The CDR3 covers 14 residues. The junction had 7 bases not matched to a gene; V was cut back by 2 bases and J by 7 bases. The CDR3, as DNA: TGTGCCTGGAGTTCTAAGCGGGATATCGGGGAGCTGTTTTTT. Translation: CAWSSKRDIGELFF.

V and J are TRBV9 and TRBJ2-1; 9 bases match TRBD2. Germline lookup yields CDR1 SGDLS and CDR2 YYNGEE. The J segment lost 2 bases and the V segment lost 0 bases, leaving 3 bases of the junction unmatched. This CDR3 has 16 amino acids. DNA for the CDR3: TGTGCCAGCAGCGTAGCTGTAGCGGGAGCCTACAATGAGCAGTTCTTC. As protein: CASSVAVAGAYNEQFF. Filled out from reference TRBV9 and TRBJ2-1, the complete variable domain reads DSGVTQTPKHLITATGQRVTLRCSPRSGDLSVYWYQQSLDQGLQFLIQYYNGEERAKGNILERFSAQQFPDLHSELNLSSLELGDSALYFCASSVAVAGAYNEQFFGPGTRLTVL.

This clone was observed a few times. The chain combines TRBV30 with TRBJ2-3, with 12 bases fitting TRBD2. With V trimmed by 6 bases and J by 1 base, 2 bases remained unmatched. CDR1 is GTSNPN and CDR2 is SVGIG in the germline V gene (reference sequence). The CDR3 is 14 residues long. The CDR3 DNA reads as TGTGCCTGTCGACTAGCGGGGGGCACAGATACGCAGTATTTT. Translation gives CACRLAGGTDTQYF. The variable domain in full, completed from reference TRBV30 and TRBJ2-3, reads SQTIHQWPATLVQPVGSPLSLECTVEGTSNPNLYWYRQAAGRGLQLLFYSVGIGQISSEVPQNLSASRPQDRQFILSSKKLLLSDSGFYLCACRLAGGTDTQYFGPGTRLTVL.

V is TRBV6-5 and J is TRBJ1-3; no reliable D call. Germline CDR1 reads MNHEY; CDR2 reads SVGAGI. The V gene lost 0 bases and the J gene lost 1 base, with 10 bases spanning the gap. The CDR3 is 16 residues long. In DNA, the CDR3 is TGTGCCAGCAGTTACTCGGCGGGGAGGTCTGGAAACACCATATATTTT. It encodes CASSYSAGRSGNTIYF.

In DNA, the CDR3 is TGTGCCAGCAGCCTTGGGACGAGGGAGCAGTTCTTC. Its translation: CASSLGTREQFF. V gene TRBV4-2 combines with J gene TRBJ2-1; D assignment may be TRBD1 or TRBD2 (5 bases each). The CDR3 loop spans 12 amino acids. V lost 4 bases to trimming and J lost 10 bases, with 11 bases between them. CDR1 and CDR2 from the germline V gene are LGHNA and YNFKEQ.

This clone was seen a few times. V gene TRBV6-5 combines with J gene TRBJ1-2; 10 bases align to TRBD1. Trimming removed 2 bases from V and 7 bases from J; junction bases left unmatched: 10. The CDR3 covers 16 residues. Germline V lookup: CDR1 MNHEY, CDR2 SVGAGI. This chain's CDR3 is CASSYIDRGRGSGYTF. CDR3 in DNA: TGTGCCAGCAGTTACATCGACAGGGGGCGAGGAAGTGGCTACACCTTC.

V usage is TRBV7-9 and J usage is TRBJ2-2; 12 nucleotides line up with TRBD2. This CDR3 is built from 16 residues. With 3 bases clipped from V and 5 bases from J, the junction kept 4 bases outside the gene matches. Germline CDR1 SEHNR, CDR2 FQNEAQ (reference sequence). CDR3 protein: CASSLAGTSGTGELFF. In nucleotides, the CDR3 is TGTGCCAGCAGCTTGGCCGGGACTAGCGGGACCGGGGAGCTGTTTTTT. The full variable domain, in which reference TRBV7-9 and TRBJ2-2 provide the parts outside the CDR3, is DTGVSQNPRHKITKRGQNVTFRCDPISEHNRLYWYRQTLGQGPEFLTYFQNEAQLEKSRLLSDRFSAERPKGSFSTLEIQRTEQGDSAMYLCASSLAGTSGTGELFFGEGSRLTVL.

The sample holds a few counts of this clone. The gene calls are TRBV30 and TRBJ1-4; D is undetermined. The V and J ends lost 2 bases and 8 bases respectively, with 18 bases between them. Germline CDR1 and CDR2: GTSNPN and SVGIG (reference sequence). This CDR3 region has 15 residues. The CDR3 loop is CAWSPAAGRREKLFF. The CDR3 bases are TGTGCCTGGAGTCCAGCCGCAGGACGACGGGAAAAACTGTTTTTT. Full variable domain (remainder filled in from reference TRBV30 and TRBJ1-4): SQTIHQWPATLVQPVGSPLSLECTVEGTSNPNLYWYRQAAGRGLQLLFYSVGIGQISSEVPQNLSASRPQDRQFILSSKKLLLSDSGFYLCAWSPAAGRREKLFFGSGTQLSVL.

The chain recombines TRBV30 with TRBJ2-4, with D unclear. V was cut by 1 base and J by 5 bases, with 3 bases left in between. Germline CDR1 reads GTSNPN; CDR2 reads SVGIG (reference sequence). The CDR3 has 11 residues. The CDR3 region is CAWSDENIQYF. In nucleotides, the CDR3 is TGTGCCTGGAGTGATGAAAACATTCAGTACTTC.

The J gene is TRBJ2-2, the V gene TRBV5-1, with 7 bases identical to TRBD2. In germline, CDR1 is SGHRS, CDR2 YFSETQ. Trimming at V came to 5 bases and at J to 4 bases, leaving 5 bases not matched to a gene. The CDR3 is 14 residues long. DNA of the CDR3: TGCGCCAGCAGTACAGGCGGGGGCACCGGGGAGCTGTTTTTT. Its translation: CASSTGGGTGELFF.

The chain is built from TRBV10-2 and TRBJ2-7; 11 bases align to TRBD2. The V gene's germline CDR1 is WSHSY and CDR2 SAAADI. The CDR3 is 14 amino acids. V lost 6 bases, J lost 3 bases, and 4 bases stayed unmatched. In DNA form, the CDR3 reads TGCGCCAGCAGACTGACTAGCGGGAACTACGAGCAGTACTTC. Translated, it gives CASRLTSGNYEQYF.

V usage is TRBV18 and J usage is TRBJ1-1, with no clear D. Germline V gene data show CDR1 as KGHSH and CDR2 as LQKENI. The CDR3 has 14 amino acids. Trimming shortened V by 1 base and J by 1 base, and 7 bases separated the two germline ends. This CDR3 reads CASSPLNSNTEAFF. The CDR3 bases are TGTGCCAGCTCACCACTAAATTCGAACACTGAAGCTTTCTTT.

CDR3 residues: CASSLGAGGTYEQYF. CDR3 in DNA: TGTGCCAGCAGTTTGGGGGCGGGAGGCACCTACGAGCAGTACTTC. V usage is TRBV28 and J usage is TRBJ2-7, with 8 bases lining up with TRBD2. CDR1 and CDR2 from the germline V gene are MDHEN and SYDVKM. J gave up 2 bases and V 3 bases, and 6 bases lay outside the gene matches. The length of the CDR3 is 15 residues.

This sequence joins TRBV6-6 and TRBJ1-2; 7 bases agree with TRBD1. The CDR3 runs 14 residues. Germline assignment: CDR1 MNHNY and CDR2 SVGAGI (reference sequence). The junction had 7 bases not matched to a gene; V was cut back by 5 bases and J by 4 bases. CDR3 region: CASSPTGQVYGYTF. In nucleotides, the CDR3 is TGTGCCAGCAGTCCAACCGGACAGGTCTATGGCTACACCTTC.